This paragraph reports one TCR beta chain. The antigen remains unidentified. Generated by immunoSEQ multiplex PCR, the TCRdb table keeps only in-frame clones and is missing some. The data hold about 97,000 clones, with 84% observed a single time. These data are taken from a study of T cell responses to AZD1222 COVID-19 vaccine. Study in general: Second-dose groups at about 4 or about 12 weeks were pooled.

Findings of the study overall: At study baseline, merely more than 5 AZD1222 recipients were seropositive.

Sequenced material: peripheral blood, taken on day 0 of AZD1222 vaccination. This clonotype originated in an adult in good health.

The CDR3 sequence: CATSAWSGGTDTQYF. DNA for the CDR3: TGTGCCACCAGTGCCTGGAGCGGAGGCACAGATACGCAGTATTTT. The genes are TRBV24-1 and TRBJ2-3; D possibly corresponds to TRBD2 (5 bases). Trimming removed 5 bases at V and 1 base at J, with 12 bases between. This CDR3 contains 15 residues. Per the germline V gene, CDR1 is KGHDR and CDR2 is SFDVKD.